The rows below give T cell receptor beta chains drawn from one sample of a study of CD8 T cells in Susac syndrome. TCRdb recomputed calls from the immunoSEQ multiplex PCR reads with MiXCR, one row per CDR3 protein. The table shows about 300,000 distinct CDR3 sequences, with 90% to 95% occurring only once. Sample: CD4+ T cells from PBMCs. The source is a human donor with multiple sclerosis. The CDR3 runs from the conserved cysteine through the conserved F or W. A D gene is named only where the DNA matches it firmly. Size is omitted from some rows. Given values are once, few, many or a class for expanded clones.

TRBV18	NA	TRBJ1-5	NA	CASSRTRTGTTPSNQPQHF	TGTGCCAGCTCACGTACCCGAACAGGGACCACCCCTAGCAATCAGCCCCAGCATTTT
TRBV20-1	once	TRBJ2-6	NA	CSARQAPSGANVLTF	TGCAGTGCTAGGCAGGCTCCCTCTGGGGCCAACGTCCTGACTTTC
TRBV2	NA	TRBJ1-5	NA	CASSWGDFSNQPQHF	TGTGCCAGCAGTTGGGGGGATTTTAGCAATCAGCCCCAGCATTTT
TRBV19	few	TRBJ2-2	TRBD1	CASSQDRVNTGELFF	TGTGCCAGTAGTCAAGACAGGGTGAACACCGGGGAGCTGTTTTTT
TRBV20-1	NA	TRBJ2-1	TRBD2	CSASRGLAGLNEQFF	TGCAGTGCTAGCAGAGGACTAGCGGGGCTCAATGAGCAGTTCTTC
TRBV2	NA	TRBJ1-5	NA	CASSEQGNNQPQHF	TGTGCCAGCAGCGAACAGGGAAACAATCAGCCCCAGCATTTT
TRBV7-3	NA	TRBJ2-7	NA	CASSPTGPLYEQYF	TGTGCCAGCAGCCCGACTGGGCCATTATACGAGCAGTACTTC
TRBV6-4	NA	TRBJ2-3	NA	CASSPPGQDTQYF	TGTGCCAGCAGTCCCCCGGGGCAAGATACGCAGTATTTT
TRBV12-5	NA	TRBJ2-5	NA	CASGFPPGLGETQYF	TGTGCTAGTGGTTTCCCCCCAGGCCTGGGGGAGACCCAGTACTTC
TRBV5-6	NA	TRBJ1-2	NA	CASSLRGANYGYTF	TGTGCCAGCAGCTTGCGGGGGGCCAACTATGGCTACACCTTC
TRBV5-4	NA	TRBJ2-4	TRBD1	CASSLGDRAHKNIQYF	TGTGCCAGCAGCTTGGGCGACAGGGCCCACAAAAACATTCAGTACTTC
TRBV10-3	NA	TRBJ1-1	NA	CATRTDTGAEAFF	TGTGCCACCAGGACGGATACTGGGGCTGAAGCTTTCTTT
TRBV6-2/TRBV6-3	NA	TRBJ1-5	NA	CASSLAGSVQPQHF	TGTGCCAGCAGTCTCGCAGGCTCGGTTCAGCCCCAGCATTTT
TRBV4-1	NA	TRBJ2-4	NA	CASSHLMWTGHLKNIQYF	TGCGCCAGCAGCCATCTCATGTGGACGGGACACCTTAAAAACATTCAGTACTTC
TRBV7-2	once	TRBJ2-5	TRBD1	CASSFTGGGGETQYF	TGTGCCAGCAGCTTCACAGGGGGCGGAGGAGAGACCCAGTACTTC
TRBV6-2/TRBV6-3	NA	TRBJ2-2	NA	CASSYSAGELFF	TGTGCCAGCAGTTACTCGGCCGGGGAGCTGTTTTTT
TRBV3-1	NA	TRBJ2-1	NA	CASSPHQYNEQFF	TGTGCCAGCAGCCCGCACCAATACAATGAGCAGTTCTTC
TRBV28	once	TRBJ1-2	NA	CASSSLPRVYGYTF	TGTGCCAGCAGTTCCCTCCCTCGAGTTTATGGCTACACCTTC
TRBV29-1	NA	TRBJ2-1	NA	CSVGRPHEQFF	TGCAGCGTTGGTCGGCCACATGAGCAGTTCTTC
TRBV19	NA	TRBJ1-5	NA	CASGGVIDQPQHF	TGTGCCAGTGGCGGGGTTATCGATCAGCCCCAGCATTTT
TRBV7-2	NA	TRBJ2-6	TRBD1	CASRARGQGSSGANVLTF	TGTGCCAGCAGGGCACGAGGACAGGGGAGCTCTGGGGCCAACGTCCTGACTTTC
TRBV25-1	NA	TRBJ2-2	NA	CASSEHKSGDGELFF	TGTGCCAGCAGTGAACACAAATCAGGGGACGGGGAGCTGTTTTTT
TRBV5-8	NA	TRBJ2-1	TRBD2	CASSLGASGLNEQFF	TGTGCCAGCAGCTTGGGTGCTAGCGGGCTTAATGAGCAGTTCTTC
TRBV7-9	few	TRBJ1-4	NA	CASSLHRRSNEKLFF	TGTGCCAGCAGCCTACACAGGAGGAGTAATGAAAAACTGTTTTTT
TRBV7-9	NA	TRBJ2-7	NA	CASSLGGAGLSEQYF	TGTGCCAGCAGCTTAGGGGGGGCAGGGCTTTCCGAGCAGTACTTC
TRBV9	NA	TRBJ1-4	NA	CASSLTTATNEKLFF	TGTGCCAGCAGCCTGACGACAGCAACTAATGAAAAACTGTTTTTT
TRBV7-9	NA	TRBJ2-4	NA	CASTRGSRENIQYF	TGTGCCAGCACCCGGGGGTCCCGGGAAAACATTCAGTACTTC
TRBV6-2/TRBV6-3	NA	TRBJ2-1	TRBD2	CASSFQKTSGRAGFASKEQFF	TGTGCCAGCAGTTTCCAGAAGACTAGCGGGAGGGCCGGTTTTGCCTCTAAGGAGCAGTTCTTC